This T cell receptor beta chain was obtained from a study of T-cell reconstitution after alpha-beta-depleted transplantation in children. The CDR3 sequence is 16 residues long. V was clipped by 9 bases and J by 0 bases; unmatched bases: 8. Germline assignment: CDR1 ENHRY and CDR2 SYGVKD. Library preparation (for TCRbeta) was performed with unique molecular identifiers. TCRdb redid the calling of the PCR reads with MiXCR, one entry per CDR3 protein. This table has approximately 150,000 distinct CDR3 sequences, about 8.8% appearing once. This clonotype was picked up many times. The chain carries TRBV10-3 and TRBJ2-2, with 9 bases matching TRBD2. The sequenced sample was PBMCs, mostly from graft donor cells, obtained 180 days after TCRalphabeta/CD19-depleted stem cell transplant. This receptor was identified in a female patient between 2 and 15 years old who had a stem cell transplant for congenital amegakaryocytic thrombocytopenia, so the T cells may come from the graft donor. CDR3 nucleotides: TGTGCCATACTACCGGGACTAGCCCCGAACACCGGGGAGCTGTTTTTT. The encoded protein is CAILPGLAPNTGELFF.